The rows below give T cell receptor beta chains drawn from one sample of a study of cytomegalovirus exposure and HLA in healthy donors. The protocol was immunoSEQ multiplex PCR, while the TCRdb copy is restricted to in-frame clones and leaves out a portion. The table shows more than 25,000 clones, with 70% occurring only once. Sequenced input: PBMCs. The receptor set was obtained from a woman between 45 and 65 years old in good health and CMV-seronegative. Each CDR3 is given with its conserved first and last residue. D genes are given only for firm matches. Clone size is shown for a subset of rows, as once, few, many or a class of expanded clone.

clone size	D gene	V gene	J gene	CDR3 protein	CDR3 DNA
once	TRBD2	TRBV6-4	TRBJ2-7	CASSARLAGGQYEQYF	TGTGCCAGCTCGGCCCGACTAGCGGGAGGGCAGTACGAGCAGTACTTC
-	-	TRBV9	TRBJ1-2	CASSVPGFGGYTF	TGTGCCAGCAGCGTTCCCGGGTTTGGAGGCTACACCTTC
-	-	TRBV29-1	TRBJ1-5	CSVLTSSDNQPQHF	TGCAGCGTCCTCACCTCCAGCGACAATCAGCCCCAGCATTTT
-	TRBD2	TRBV9	TRBJ2-3	CASSARTSGSDTQYF	TGTGCCAGCAGCGCTCGGACTAGCGGGAGTGATACGCAGTATTTT
-	TRBD1	TRBV2	TRBJ2-2	CATARQGRDTGELFF	TGTGCCACCGCCCGACAGGGGCGGGACACCGGGGAGCTGTTTTTT
-	TRBD1	TRBV6-4	TRBJ1-4	CASSDVGTDYEKLFF	TGTGCCAGCAGTGACGTTGGGACAGACTATGAAAAACTGTTTTTT
few	TRBD2	TRBV6-6	TRBJ2-7	CASSPLAGSSYEQYF	TGTGCCAGCAGCCCACTAGCGGGCAGCTCCTACGAGCAGTACTTC
-	-	TRBV5-1	TRBJ2-1	CASSLQGSDEQFF	TGCGCCAGCAGCCTACAGGGATCAGATGAGCAGTTCTTC
once	-	TRBV6-5	TRBJ2-7	CASSYSRDNEQYF	TGTGCCAGCAGTTACTCGAGGGATAACGAGCAGTACTTC
-	-	TRBV11-2	TRBJ1-1	CASSLSGWGEAFF	TGTGCCAGCAGCCTTTCGGGGTGGGGTGAAGCTTTCTTT
-	-	TRBV7-8	TRBJ2-3	CASRPLRVPGDTQYF	TGTGCCAGCAGACCGCTTAGAGTACCGGGAGATACGCAGTATTTT
-	TRBD1	TRBV28	TRBJ1-5	CASSLTGHHQPQHF	TGTGCCAGCAGCTTGACAGGGCACCATCAGCCCCAGCATTTT
-	-	TRBV27	TRBJ2-5	CASRPGEKETQYF	TGTGCCAGCAGACCCGGGGAGAAAGAGACCCAGTACTTC
few	TRBD2	TRBV9	TRBJ2-7	CASSVTSGKEGEQYF	TGTGCCAGCAGCGTGACTAGCGGGAAAGAGGGCGAGCAGTACTTC
-	-	TRBV2	TRBJ2-5	CASRGGGETQYF	TGTGCCAGCAGAGGAGGCGGCGAGACCCAGTACTTC
once	TRBD2	TRBV29-1	TRBJ2-1	CSVEDGGLAGLNEQFF	TGCAGCGTTGAAGACGGGGGACTAGCGGGATTGAATGAGCAGTTCTTC
-	-	TRBV11-3	TRBJ2-1	CASSSEGLGDNEQFF	TGTGCCAGCAGCTCGGAGGGGCTTGGGGACAATGAGCAGTTCTTC
-	TRBD1	TRBV6-5	TRBJ1-2	CASSSPQGVQYGYTF	TGTGCCAGCAGTTCTCCGCAGGGGGTTCAGTATGGCTACACCTTC
-	TRBD2	TRBV6-1	TRBJ2-5	CASSESGAPDF	TGTGCCAGCAGTGAAAGCGGGGCCCCGGACTTC
-	TRBD1	TRBV2	TRBJ1-5	CASSEDRGNQPQHF	TGTGCCAGCAGTGAAGACAGGGGTAATCAGCCCCAGCATTTT
medium-sized	TRBD1	TRBV6-5	TRBJ1-5	CASSGSQGAGPQHF	TGTGCCAGCAGTGGCTCCCAGGGGGCTGGGCCCCAGCATTTT
-	-	TRBV7-2	TRBJ1-2	CASSLEPPFQGRDGYTF	TGTGCCAGCAGCTTAGAGCCACCCTTTCAGGGCAGGGATGGCTACACCTTC
few	-	TRBV29-1	TRBJ1-2	CSVEYGYRGYTF	TGCAGCGTTGAATACGGGTATCGGGGCTACACCTTC
-	-	TRBV2	TRBJ2-3	CASSVSLADTQYF	TGTGCCAGCAGTGTATCTCTAGCAGATACGCAGTATTTT
-	-	TRBV5-1	TRBJ2-1	CASSLDPRDSISEQFF	TGCGCCAGCAGCTTGGATCCACGGGACTCCATATCTGAGCAGTTCTTC
-	TRBD2	TRBV6-6	TRBJ2-7	CASSFGGAAYEQYF	TGTGCCAGCAGTTTCGGGGGGGCCGCCTACGAGCAGTACTTC
-	-	TRBV13	TRBJ1-1	CASFLRGTGTEAFF	TGTGCCAGCTTCCTTCGGGGGACCGGCACTGAAGCTTTCTTT
-	TRBD2	TRBV6-5	TRBJ2-1	CASRAGTSGYNEQFF	TGTGCCAGCAGGGCCGGGACTAGCGGATACAATGAGCAGTTCTTC
-	-	TRBV6-1	TRBJ2-7	CASSEFRYEQYF	TGTGCCAGCAGTGAATTTAGATACGAGCAGTACTTC
-	-	TRBV5-1	TRBJ1-2	CASSPTPNYGYTF	TGCGCCAGCAGCCCCACACCAAACTATGGCTACACCTTC
-	TRBD1	TRBV4-1	TRBJ1-2	CASSQDRQGADYGYTF	TGCGCCAGCAGCCAAGATCGCCAGGGGGCAGACTATGGCTACACCTTC
-	-	TRBV7-8	TRBJ1-4	CASSLEQGMTKLFF	TGTGCCAGCAGCTTAGAACAGGGAATGACGAAACTGTTTTTT
-	TRBD1	TRBV9	TRBJ2-2	CASSVGGTGVNTGELFF	TGTGCCAGCAGCGTAGGGGGGACAGGGGTGAACACCGGGGAGCTGTTTTTT
-	TRBD2	TRBV29-1	TRBJ2-5	CSVQRGQETQYF	TGCAGCGTACAGCGGGGGCAAGAGACCCAGTACTTC
once	TRBD1	TRBV5-4	TRBJ2-7	CASSLSRDSQSYEQYF	TGTGCCAGCAGCTTGTCCCGGGACAGTCAATCCTACGAGCAGTACTTC
-	-	TRBV6-6	TRBJ2-1	CASTHGAYEQFF	TGTGCCAGCACCCATGGGGCCTATGAGCAGTTCTTC
once	-	TRBV29-1	TRBJ1-1	CSVCEQDTEAFF	TGCAGCGTTTGCGAACAGGACACTGAAGCTTTCTTT
-	TRBD2	TRBV5-1	TRBJ2-1	CASSLAGISYNEQFF	TGCGCCAGCAGCTTAGCGGGGATCTCCTACAATGAGCAGTTCTTC
-	-	TRBV29-1	TRBJ2-5	CSVVECETQYF	TGCAGCGTCGTGGAGTGCGAGACCCAGTACTTC
few	-	TRBV7-3	TRBJ2-1	CASSLGGGEQFF	TGTGCCAGCAGCTTGGGAGGCGGGGAGCAGTTCTTC
-	TRBD1	TRBV28	TRBJ1-5	CASTSPGQGNQPQHF	TGTGCCAGCACCTCTCCGGGACAGGGGAATCAGCCCCAGCATTTT
-	-	TRBV7-9	TRBJ1-1	CASSSTGNTEAFF	TGTGCCAGCAGTTCGACAGGGAACACTGAAGCTTTCTTT
-	-	TRBV4-1	TRBJ2-3	CASSQRLAGTDTQYF	TGCGCCAGCAGCCAGAGGCTAGCTGGCACAGATACGCAGTATTTT
-	-	TRBV4-1	TRBJ2-2	CASSQDQAGTGELFF	TGCGCCAGCAGCCAAGATCAAGCAGGGACCGGGGAGCTGTTTTTT
-	TRBD1	TRBV2	TRBJ2-5	CASSLPGDRVEETQYF	TGTGCCAGCAGCCTGCCGGGGGACAGGGTAGAAGAGACCCAGTACTTC
few	TRBD1	TRBV2	TRBJ2-1	CASNRDSSYNEQFF	TGTGCCAGCAACCGGGACAGCTCCTACAATGAGCAGTTCTTC
-	-	TRBV7-3	TRBJ1-1	CASSAGHLAAEAFF	TGTGCCAGCAGCGCTGGACATCTCGCCGCTGAAGCTTTCTTT
-	-	TRBV5-6	TRBJ1-5	CASSFSDSNQPQHF	TGTGCCAGCAGCTTTTCAGATAGCAATCAGCCCCAGCATTTT
once	TRBD1	TRBV29-1	TRBJ2-7	CSVGGGQATYEQYF	TGCAGCGTTGGAGGTGGACAGGCTACCTACGAGCAGTACTTC